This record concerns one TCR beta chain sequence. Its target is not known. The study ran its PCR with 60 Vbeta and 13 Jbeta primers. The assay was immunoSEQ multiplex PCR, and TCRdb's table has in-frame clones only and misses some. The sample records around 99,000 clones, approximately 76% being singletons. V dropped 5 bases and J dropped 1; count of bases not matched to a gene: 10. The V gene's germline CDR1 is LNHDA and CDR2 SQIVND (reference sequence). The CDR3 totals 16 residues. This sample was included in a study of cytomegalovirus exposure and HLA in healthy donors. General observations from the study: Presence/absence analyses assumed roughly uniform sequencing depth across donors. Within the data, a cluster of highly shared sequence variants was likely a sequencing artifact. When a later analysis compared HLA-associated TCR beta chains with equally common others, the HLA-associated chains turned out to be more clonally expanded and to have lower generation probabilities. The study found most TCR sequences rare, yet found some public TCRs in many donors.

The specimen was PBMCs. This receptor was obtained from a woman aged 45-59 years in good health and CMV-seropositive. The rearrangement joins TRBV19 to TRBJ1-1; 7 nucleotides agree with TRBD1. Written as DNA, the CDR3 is TGTGCCAGTAGTCCCCGGGACAGTCTCCAGAACACTGAAGCTTTCTTT. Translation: CASSPRDSLQNTEAFF.